This entry concerns a single TCR beta chain. What this receptor recognizes is not known. Within one base of it there is no much larger clone, and no base qualities were kept. Ficoll-Paque density gradient centrifugation was used to isolate PBMCs. TCRdb shows the sequencer as Illumina NovaSeq 6000. TCRalpha and TCRbeta cDNA libraries were constructed by 5'RACE with constant-segment primers, with sample barcodes and unique molecular identifiers being introduced. RNA was extracted from every sample with Trizol reagent. Libraries were amplified in two PCR steps, with a second sample barcode and Illumina TruSeq adapters added in the second step. Sequencing of libraries was performed on an Illumina NovaSeq with 2 x 150 bp paired-end reads. Regarding the original processing steps: Reads were demultiplexed and collapsed into UMI-guided consensus sequences with migec v1.2.7. Using mixcr v2.1.11, UMI consensuses were aligned to TRA and TRB V and J templates and then assembled into clonotypes. Expanded or contracted clonotypes were those called significant by both edgeR and NoisET, with noise models trained on biological replicates. edgeR calls used a false discovery rate-adjusted p below 0.01 and a log2 fold-change threshold of 1. PCA with hierarchical clustering of max-normalized trajectories of the 1000 most abundant clonotypes was used as exploratory dynamics analysis. Separately sequenced CD4+ and CD8+ repertoires were used to assign the CD4 or CD8 phenotype of responding clones. TCRdb ran its own pipeline on the public reads, namely fastp trimming at Q25 and MiXCR clone calling, and kept in-frame beta chains. Rows merge per CDR3 protein into single entries with the most common DNA and genes. V and J calls and clone size were set by TCRdb, not the authors. The sample has hundreds of thousands of distinct CDR3 sequences on record, 25% to 30% of them singletons. The ten largest clones add up to approximately 13% of the sample.

The data were taken from a study of T-cell memory formation after mild COVID-19 (dated by TCRdb to the early 2020s). General notes on the study: Most TCR sequence clusters were specific to one of the two donors. Longitudinal TCRalpha and TCRbeta repertoire sequencing tracked T-cell clones expanding and contracting after mild COVID-19 in a couple of donors. The cohort comprised two young, previously healthy adult volunteers, one female and one male.

The paper as a whole reports these results and caveats: The study covered only a couple of mild cases, and larger cohorts including severe cases with pre-infection samples were considered necessary. Clones contracting from day 15 to 85 had balanced CD4/CD8 phenotypes, while a second wave expanding from day 15 to 37 was biased towards CD4+. SARS-CoV-2 specificity of the second-wave clones peaking on day 37 was not confirmed. Some responding clones were detected in pre-infection memory, which suggested that pre-existing cross-reactive memory T cells had joined the SARS-CoV-2 response. Contracting CD4+ clones were located mainly in the CM and EM memory subsets, whereas CD8+ clones were found to be enriched in EMRA.

CDR1 and CDR2, looked up from the germline V gene, are MRHNA and SNTAGT. Measured from the cysteine to the phenylalanine, the CDR3 is 15 residues long. Only the CDR3 part of the read is kept: 45 bases, read in frame from the first base. Ends trimmed: V by 3 bases, J by 6 bases; bases unmatched to a gene: 6. This clonotype was obtained from an adult woman who had mild COVID-19 (a few samples of this study predate the infection). The sample titles of this study are shuffled in the database, so cell type and time point are left out; the donor was told from shared clones. This receptor chain uses TRBV6-4 and TRBJ2-1, and 9 junction bases match TRBD2. The sequenced sample consisted of PBMCs or a T cell subset sorted from them (not recorded which). The CDR3 reads as follows: CASSEGLAGSNEQFF. The nucleotides are TGTGCCAGCAGTGAGGGACTAGCCGGATCCAATGAGCAGTTCTTC.